These 32 T cell receptor beta chains were all obtained from the same sample, sequenced in a study of blood T cell repertoires in COVID-19. Profiling relied on immunoSEQ multiplex PCR, and the TCRdb table lists in-frame clones only, not all of them. Of tens of thousands of clones in the sample, 88% were seen once. Sequencing input: peripheral blood. The source is a woman aged 70 to 79 with acute or convalescent COVID-19.

The V call is TRBV7-2, the J call TRBJ2-5; 7 bases line up with TRBD2. V was clipped by 0 bases and J by 4 bases; unmatched bases: 23. CDR1 and CDR2 from the germline V gene are SGHTA and FQGNSA. This CDR3 region has 21 residues. The CDR3 coding sequence is TGTGCCAGCAGCTTAGCAACTAGCGTATTTAGGACACAAGGAAATGGAGAGACCCAGTACTTC. This gives the protein CASSLATSVFRTQGNGETQYF.

The chain has TRBV5-1 and TRBJ2-7, with a weak D call TRBD2 (5 bases). The CDR3 has 15 amino acids. Germline values: CDR1 SGHRS, CDR2 YFSETQ. Trimming removed 0 bases at V and 1 base at J, with 11 bases between. Written as DNA, the CDR3 is TGCGCCAGCAGCTTGGGTGGGTGGACTTCCTACGAGCAGTACTTC. Its translation is CASSLGGWTSYEQYF.

This rearrangement joins TRBV2 to TRBJ1-5, with no clear D. Germline values: CDR1 SNHLY, CDR2 FYNNEI. The CDR3 sequence is 18 residues long. V was clipped by 7 bases and J by 0 bases, with 22 bases between them. The CDR3 nucleotides read TGTGCCAGCAACCCAGGCAGTCCCTGGATGTATAGCAATCAGCCCCAGCATTTT. It yields the protein CASNPGSPWMYSNQPQHF.

J is TRBJ2-7 and V is TRBV5-1; D possibly corresponds to TRBD1 (5 bases). The CDR3 covers 13 residues. Deletions cut 0 bases from V and 5 bases from J, with 9 bases between. CDR1 and CDR2 (germline): SGHRS, YFSETQ. CDR3 in DNA: TGCGCCAGCAGCTTGGCAGGGTTCGACGAGCAGTACTTC. This codes for CASSLAGFDEQYF.

The V gene is TRBV5-1, the J gene TRBJ2-1, with 9 positions matching TRBD2. Germline values: CDR1 SGHRS, CDR2 YFSETQ. V gave up 4 bases and J gave up 4 bases; unmatched junction bases: 6. The CDR3 totals 15 residues. CDR3 DNA sequence: TGCGCCAGCAGCCTAGTAGCGGGGGTATACAATGAGCAGTTCTTC. Protein: CASSLVAGVYNEQFF.

The chain employs TRBV10-1 and TRBJ2-7; D not certain. Germline V gene data show CDR1 as WNHNN and CDR2 as SYGVQD (reference sequence). The length of the CDR3 is 12 residues. V lost 4 bases and J 6 bases, leaving 10 bases between the germline ends. In DNA, the CDR3 is TGCGCCAGCAGTGGGTATGGGCTCGAGCAGTACTTC. It is translated as CASSGYGLEQYF.

The chain links TRBV5-4 to TRBJ2-6; the match to TRBD2 covers 9 bases. Germline assignment: CDR1 SGHNT and CDR2 YYREEE (reference sequence). The CDR3 runs to 16 residues. Losses at the gene ends were 4 bases for V and 4 bases for J; bases not matched to a gene: 6. The CDR3 nucleotides read TGTGCCAGCAGCCGCGGGGGGGGCGAAGGGGCCAACGTCCTGACTTTC. Its translation: CASSRGGGEGANVLTF.

The chain employs TRBV13 and TRBJ2-7; TRBD1 is a possible D gene (6 bases). CDR1 is PRHDT, CDR2 FYEKMQ, per germline (reference sequence). V gave up 1 base and J gave up 3 bases, with 7 bases separating them. The CDR3 sequence is 13 residues long. In DNA form, the CDR3 reads TGTGCCAGCAGCTTAGAGGACAGCTACGAGCAGTACTTC. Translated: CASSLEDSYEQYF.

The V and J genes are TRBV3-1 (or the pseudogene TRBV3-2) and TRBJ2-1; 9 nucleotides match TRBD1. With V trimmed by 0 bases and J by 7 bases, 7 bases remained unmatched. Germline assignment: CDR1 LGHDT and CDR2 YNNKEL (reference sequence). The CDR3 runs to 16 residues. CDR3 bases: TGTGCCAGCAGCCAAGATTTTGGGACAGGGATTAATGAGCAGTTCTTC. Translating gives CASSQDFGTGINEQFF.

J is TRBJ1-2 and V is TRBV6-5; unclear D gene. V was shortened by 5 bases and J by 2 bases, with 9 bases between the two germline ends. In germline, CDR1 is MNHEY, CDR2 SVGAGI. The length of the CDR3 is 13 residues. The CDR3 sequence is CASSQRGNYGYTF. For the CDR3, the DNA is TGTGCCAGCAGTCAAAGAGGCAACTATGGCTACACCTTC.

The chain employs TRBV6-1 and TRBJ2-2; D is ambiguous. Per germline, CDR1 MNHNS and CDR2 SASEGT. With 3 bases removed from V and 5 bases from J, the gap between germline ends came to 4 bases. The CDR3 extends over 12 amino acids. For the CDR3, the DNA is TGTGCCAGCAGTGAGCGGACCGGGGAGCTGTTTTTT. It specifies CASSERTGELFF.

The rearrangement uses TRBV9 and TRBJ2-6; D is unresolved. This CDR3 contains 16 residues. The germline V gene encodes CDR1 SGDLS and CDR2 YYNGEE. Trimming cost V 0 bases and J 0 bases, with 7 bases left between them. The CDR3 DNA reads TGTGCCAGCAGCGTAGACAGAAACTCTGGGGCCAACGTCCTGACTTTC. Translated, it gives CASSVDRNSGANVLTF.

CDR3: CASSGSLTDTQYF. The CDR3 region has the DNA TGTGCGAGTAGCGGGAGCCTCACAGATACGCAGTATTTT. The gene calls are TRBV7-7 and TRBJ2-3; 9 positions match TRBD2. CDR3 length: 13 residues. From germline, CDR1 is SSHAT and CDR2 FNYEAQ (reference sequence).

The rearrangement uses TRBV12-3 or TRBV12-4 and TRBJ2-1; no clear D. With 0 bases removed from V and 12 bases from J, the gap between germline ends came to 12 bases. The CDR3 spans 13 residues. The DNA of the CDR3 is TGTGCCAGCAGTTTAGCGCGGCTCGGGTGGCAGTTCTTC. Its protein product is CASSLARLGWQFF.

The chain uses TRBV4-1 and TRBJ2-5; 9 positions agree with TRBD1. Losses at the gene ends were 2 bases for V and 4 bases for J; bases not matched to a gene: 5. From germline, CDR1 is MGHRA and CDR2 YSYEKL. The CDR3 totals 15 residues. The CDR3 coding sequence is TGCGCCAGCAGCCAACCGGGACAGGGTGGAGAGACCCAGTACTTC. Its translation: CASSQPGQGGETQYF.

The genes are TRBV6-5 and TRBJ1-2, with TRBD1 as a possible D gene (5 bases). V was pared by 6 bases and J by 4 bases, with 15 bases between. The CDR3 is 14 amino acids. The germline CDR1 and CDR2 sequences are MNHEY and SVGAGI. CDR3 loop: CASRRGDPAYGYTF. The CDR3 region has the DNA TGTGCCAGCAGACGGGGGGACCCAGCCTATGGCTACACCTTC.

In nucleotides, the CDR3 is TGTGCCAGCAGCGCAGGGGCGGGCCCTTACAATGAGCAGTTCTTC. Protein sequence: CASSAGAGPYNEQFF. The rearrangement uses TRBV5-4 and TRBJ2-1, with a weak D call TRBD1 (6 bases). This CDR3 is 15 amino acids long. Germline V gives CDR1 SGHNT, CDR2 YYREEE (reference sequence). V was clipped by 4 bases and J by 4 bases, with 15 bases between them.

The rearrangement uses TRBV19 and TRBJ2-1; 7 nucleotides match TRBD1. The V segment lost 3 bases and the J segment 1 base; nucleotides outside the gene matches: 3. CDR3 size: 15 residues. The V gene's germline CDR1 is LNHDA and CDR2 SQIVND (reference sequence). DNA for the CDR3: TGTGCCAGTAGTATCAGGGGACAGTCCTACAATGAGCAGTTCTTC. This encodes CASSIRGQSYNEQFF.

This sequence joins TRBV7-8 and TRBJ2-1, with 9 bases lining up with TRBD2. The CDR3 sequence is 16 residues long. J was trimmed by 2 bases and V by 2 bases; bases with no gene match: 4. Germline CDR1 and CDR2: SGHVS and FQNEAQ. The CDR3 DNA follows: TGTGCCAGCAGCTTATCGGGACTAGCCCCCTACAATGAGCAGTTCTTC. It is translated as CASSLSGLAPYNEQFF. The complete variable domain, with remaining parts taken from reference TRBV7-8 and TRBJ2-1, reads GAGVSQSPRYKVAKRGQDVALRCDPISGHVSLFWYQQALGQGPEFLTYFQNEAQLDKSGLPSDRFFAERPEGSVSTLKIQRTQQEDSAVYLCASSLSGLAPYNEQFFGPGTRLTVL.

This chain connects TRBV12-3 or TRBV12-4 to TRBJ1-2; no firm D call. The CDR3 runs 13 residues. V was cut by 2 bases and J by 4 bases, with 8 bases left in between. The CDR3 is CASSLRETYGYTF. For the CDR3, the DNA is TGTGCCAGCAGTTTACGGGAGACCTATGGCTACACCTTC.

This clone turned up a few times. Other nucleotide sequences in the sample specify the same CDR3. The rearrangement uses TRBV27 and TRBJ2-7; D possibly corresponds to TRBD1 (6 bases). V lost 0 bases to trimming and J lost 2 bases, with 8 bases between them. The CDR3 is made up of 14 amino acids. Germline V gives CDR1 MNHEY, CDR2 SMNVEV (reference sequence). The CDR3 protein is CASSLSRGPYEQYF. DNA of the CDR3: TGTGCCAGCAGTTTATCCAGGGGACCCTACGAGCAGTACTTC.

The chain uses TRBV11-3 and TRBJ2-5; D not certain. The CDR3 runs 13 residues. Germline loops: CDR1 SGHNT, CDR2 YENEEA. V dropped 0 bases and J dropped 4 bases, with 6 bases sitting between them. Written as DNA, the CDR3 is TGTGCCAGCAGCTTAGACGTGTTAGAGACCCAGTACTTC. Its translation: CASSLDVLETQYF. The full variable domain, its missing parts supplied by reference TRBV11-3 and TRBJ2-5, is EAGVVQSPRYKIIEKKQPVAFWCNPISGHNTLYWYLQNLGQGPELLIRYENEEAVDDSQLPKDRFSAERLKGVDSTLKIQPAELGDSAVYLCASSLDVLETQYFGPGTRLLVL.

The V call is TRBV2, the J call TRBJ2-3, with 8 bases matching TRBD2. This CDR3 comprises 14 residues. V shed 6 bases, J shed 4 bases, and the junction held 6 bases outside the gene matches. CDR1 is SNHLY and CDR2 is FYNNEI in the germline V gene. CDR3 loop: CASRRAGGADTQYF. The CDR3 nucleotides read TGTGCCAGCAGGAGGGCGGGAGGAGCAGATACGCAGTATTTT.

V is TRBV14 and J is TRBJ1-1; D unclear. There are 14 residues in the CDR3. CDR1 is SGHDN and CDR2 is FVKESK in the germline V gene. The V end was cut by 1 base, the J end by 3 bases, with 9 bases between. In DNA form, the CDR3 reads TGTGCCAGCAGCCAAGGGAGGTGGGACACTGAAGCTTTCTTT. Translating gives CASSQGRWDTEAFF.

This clone was observed once. The chain combines TRBV24-1 with TRBJ2-5; unclear D gene. The CDR3 consists of 13 residues. V dropped 6 bases and J dropped 3 bases, with 10 bases sitting between them. CDR1 KGHDR and CDR2 SFDVKD come from the germline V gene. CDR3 residues: CATSTRWEETQYF. In nucleotides, the CDR3 is TGTGCCACCAGTACCAGGTGGGAAGAGACCCAGTACTTC.

The V gene is TRBV10-3, the J gene TRBJ1-2; TRBD1 aligns across 7 bases. Losses at the gene ends were 10 bases for V and 6 bases for J; bases not matched to a gene: 11. Germline CDR1 and CDR2: ENHRY and SYGVKD. The length of the CDR3 is 13 residues. DNA for the CDR3: TGTGCCACCCATCAGGGGACAGATGATGGCTACACCTTC. Amino acid sequence: CATHQGTDDGYTF.

The table lists this clone with a few counts. The gene calls are TRBV5-1 and TRBJ1-2, with no clear D. The germline gives CDR1 SGHRS, CDR2 YFSETQ. This CDR3 contains 15 residues. The germline V and J ends were trimmed by 4 bases and 1 base, with 14 bases remaining between them. In nucleotides, the CDR3 is TGCGCCAGCAGCCCAGCAGCGGGGAATAACTATGGCTACACCTTC. Amino acid sequence: CASSPAAGNNYGYTF.

J is TRBJ1-1 and V is TRBV15, with a weak D call TRBD1 (6 bases). Trimming left V 1 base short and J 0 bases short, with 15 bases between. The germline V gene has CDR1 LNHNV and CDR2 YYDKDF (reference sequence). This CDR3 contains 17 residues. CDR3 coding DNA: TGTGCCACCAGCAGAGCCTACAGGGAAGGGATGAACACTGAAGCTTTCTTT. Residues: CATSRAYREGMNTEAFF.

The genes are TRBV3-1 (or the pseudogene TRBV3-2) and TRBJ2-5; 7 bases are shared with TRBD2. The junction had 9 bases not matched to a gene; V was cut back by 2 bases and J by 0 bases. The CDR3 is 17 residues long. From germline, CDR1 is LGHDT and CDR2 YNNKEL (reference sequence). The chain's CDR3 is CASSQYTSVGDQETQYF. CDR3 sequence (DNA): TGTGCCAGCAGCCAATATACTAGCGTGGGGGACCAAGAGACCCAGTACTTC.

This chain joins TRBV4-1 and TRBJ2-2; 8 nucleotides match TRBD2. The CDR3 length is 14 residues. Unmatched junction bases numbered 0, after V lost 1 base and J lost 5 bases. Germline-derived CDR1 and CDR2 are MGHRA and YSYEKL. CDR3 in amino acids: CASSQGGGTGELFF. CDR3 coding DNA: TGCGCCAGCAGCCAAGGCGGGGGGACCGGGGAGCTGTTTTTT.

The chain carries TRBV3-1 (or the pseudogene TRBV3-2) and TRBJ1-6; D may be TRBD1 (5 bases). The CDR3 is 17 amino acids. V lost 0 bases to trimming and J lost 9 bases, with 18 bases between them. Germline V CDR1 and CDR2: LGHDT, YNNKEL (reference sequence). CDR3 coding DNA: TGTGCCAGCAGCCAAGATCGGTCGGGGACTTCAATTTCACCCCTCCACTTT. Protein sequence: CASSQDRSGTSISPLHF.

The chain is built from TRBV19 and TRBJ1-6, with D possibly being TRBD1 (5 bases). Between the trimmed V and J ends, which lost 0 bases and 8 bases, there was a span of 11 bases. The germline gives CDR1 LNHDA, CDR2 SQIVND (reference sequence). The CDR3 runs to 15 residues. CDR3 sequence reads: CASSIDRVFDSPLHF. DNA for the CDR3: TGTGCCAGTAGTATAGACAGGGTGTTTGATTCACCCCTCCACTTT. Looking up the rest from reference TRBV19 and TRBJ1-6 gives the full variable domain: DGGITQSPKYLFRKEGQNVTLSCEQNLNHDAMYWYRQDPGQGLRLIYYSQIVNDFQKGDIAEGYSVSREKKESFPLTVTSAQKNPTAFYLCASSIDRVFDSPLHFGNGTRLTVT.